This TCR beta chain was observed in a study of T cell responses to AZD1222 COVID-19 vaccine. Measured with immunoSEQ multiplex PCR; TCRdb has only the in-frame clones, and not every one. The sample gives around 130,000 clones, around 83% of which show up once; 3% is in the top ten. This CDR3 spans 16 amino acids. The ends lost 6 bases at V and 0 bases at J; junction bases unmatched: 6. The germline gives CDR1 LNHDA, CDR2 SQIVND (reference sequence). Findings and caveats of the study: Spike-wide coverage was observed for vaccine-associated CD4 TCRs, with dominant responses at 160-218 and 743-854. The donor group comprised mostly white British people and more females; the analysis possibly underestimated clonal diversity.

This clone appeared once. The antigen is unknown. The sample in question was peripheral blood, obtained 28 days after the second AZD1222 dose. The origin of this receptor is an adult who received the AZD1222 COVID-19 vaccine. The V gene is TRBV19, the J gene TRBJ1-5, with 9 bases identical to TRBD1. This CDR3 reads CASRLTGGISNQPQHF. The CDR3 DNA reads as TGTGCCAGTAGGCTGACAGGGGGGATTAGCAATCAGCCCCAGCATTTT.